Each of the 19 T cell receptor beta chains below was sequenced from the same sample in a study of identical twins. One entry per CDR3 protein results from TCRdb running MiXCR on the 5' RACE reads. The sample yields 1.5 million to 2 million distinct CDR3 sequences, under 35% seen once. Material: cord blood. Receptors were obtained from a newborn girl in good health.

This clonotype has only one observation. This sequence joins TRBV2 and TRBJ1-4; D call uncertain. The V end was cut by 3 bases, the J end by 8 bases, with 10 bases between. Germline V lookup: CDR1 SNHLY, CDR2 FYNNEI. The CDR3 runs 13 residues. CDR3 residues: CASSEGSGEKLFF. The CDR3 coding sequence is TGTGCCAGCAGTGAGGGGAGTGGAGAAAAACTGTTTTTT. The full variable domain, its missing parts supplied by reference TRBV2 and TRBJ1-4, is EPEVTQTPSHQVTQMGQEVILRCVPISNHLYFYWYRQILGQKVEFLVSFYNNEISEKSEIFDDQFSVERPDGSNFTLKIRSTKLEDSAMYFCASSEGSGEKLFFGSGTQLSVL.

This clonotype was detected a few times. The rearrangement joins TRBV20-1 to TRBJ1-2; D remains unclear. This CDR3 has 11 amino acids. V gave up 6 bases and J gave up 4 bases, with 9 bases separating them. In germline, CDR1 is DFQATT, CDR2 SNEGSKA (reference sequence). The CDR3 DNA sequence: TGCAGTGCGATGGACGGCTATGGCTACACCTTC. Translated: CSAMDGYGYTF.

This clonotype appeared a few times. V and J are TRBV6-1 and TRBJ1-5, with 9 bases matching TRBD1. CDR3 length equals 15 residues. CDR1 MNHNS and CDR2 SASEGT come from the germline V gene. J lost 6 bases, V lost 6 bases, and 9 bases had no gene match. CDR3 loop: CASRWTGAVGQPQHF. The CDR3 coding sequence is TGTGCCAGCAGGTGGACAGGGGCGGTTGGTCAGCCCCAGCATTTT.

This clonotype was recorded many times. The genes are TRBV27 and TRBJ2-7; D not certain. The CDR3 totals 15 residues. CDR1 MNHEY and CDR2 SMNVEV come from the germline V gene (reference sequence). With 3 bases removed from V and 0 bases from J, the gap between germline ends came to 12 bases. The CDR3 sequence: CASSFITTISYEQYF. In DNA, the CDR3 is TGTGCCAGCAGTTTCATCACCACCATCTCCTACGAGCAGTACTTC.

This chain uses TRBV7-8 with TRBJ2-5; the D gene is possibly TRBD1 (5 bases). The CDR3 sequence is 15 residues long. Germline V lookup: CDR1 SGHVS, CDR2 FQNEAQ. Trimming shortened V by 1 base and J by 11 bases, and 20 bases separated the two germline ends. For the CDR3, the DNA is TGTGCCAGCAGCTTAGATTGGCGCAGGGTCAATGAGCAGTACTTC. Its protein product is CASSLDWRRVNEQYF.

This clonotype has just a few counts. The gene calls are TRBV20-1 and TRBJ2-1; 11 bases fit TRBD2. V lost 3 bases to trimming and J lost 4 bases; unmatched junction nucleotides: 8. This CDR3 is 16 amino acids long. The germline V gene has CDR1 DFQATT and CDR2 SNEGSKA (reference sequence). The CDR3 coding sequence is TGCAGTGCTAGGGGGACTAGCGGACAACCATACAATGAGCAGTTCTTC. Protein: CSARGTSGQPYNEQFF.

The chain recombines TRBV6-6 with TRBJ2-1, with 15 nucleotides matching TRBD2. The germline V gene encodes CDR1 MNHNY and CDR2 SVGAGI (reference sequence). With 6 bases clipped from V and 7 bases from J, the junction kept 4 bases outside the gene matches. The CDR3 contains 15 residues. In nucleotides, the CDR3 is TGTGCCAGCAGACTCGGGACTAGCGGGGGGAATGAGCAGTTCTTC. It yields the protein CASRLGTSGGNEQFF.

This clonotype was detected only a few times. The CDR3 bases are TGTGCCAGCAGTTGGGGACCAGGGTCCGGGGAGCTGTTTTTT. Its translation is CASSWGPGSGELFF. J is TRBJ2-2 and V is TRBV27; TRBD1 or TRBD2 may be the D gene (5 bases each). V was trimmed by 4 bases and J by 6 bases, leaving 12 bases between them. CDR3 length: 14 amino acids. Germline V CDR1 and CDR2: MNHEY, SMNVEV (reference sequence).

This clonotype was counted between two and nine times. The rearrangement uses TRBV13 and TRBJ2-1; the D is unclear. Trimming took 3 bases from V and 6 from J, leaving 9 bases between them. Per the germline V gene, CDR1 is PRHDT and CDR2 is FYEKMQ (reference sequence). The CDR3 loop spans 13 amino acids. DNA for the CDR3: TGTGCCAGCAGCTTTACGGAATCCAATGAGCAGTTCTTC. Residues: CASSFTESNEQFF.

Written as DNA, the CDR3 is TGTGCCAGCTCACTCAATACCGGGACACTGGAAGCTTTCTTT. As protein: CASSLNTGTLEAFF. The chain employs TRBV18 and TRBJ1-1; D is possibly TRBD1 (6 bases). V was clipped by 4 bases and J by 8 bases, with 17 bases between them. CDR1 is KGHSH and CDR2 is LQKENI in the germline V gene. The CDR3 covers 14 residues.

The V and J genes are TRBV19 and TRBJ2-4; TRBD1 agrees at 7 bases. V shed 5 bases and J 5 bases; nucleotides not matched to a gene: 6. The CDR3 is 14 residues long. Germline CDR1 reads LNHDA; CDR2 reads SQIVND (reference sequence). The CDR3 sequence: CASSATGFENIQYF. The CDR3 DNA is TGTGCCAGTAGTGCGACAGGGTTTGAAAACATTCAGTACTTC.

This clonotype has only a few counts. The rearrangement uses TRBV24-1 and TRBJ2-1; 7 bases align to TRBD1. This CDR3 is 15 amino acids long. Trimming took 4 bases from V and 4 from J; bases not matched to a gene: 6. CDR1 and CDR2 from the germline V gene are KGHDR and SFDVKD. The CDR3 bases are TGTGCCACCAGTGACCAGGGACAGATATACAATGAGCAGTTCTTC. Amino acid sequence: CATSDQGQIYNEQFF.

This clonotype has more than one count but fewer than ten. The chain joins TRBV2 to TRBJ2-7; D is ambiguous. The CDR3 length is 14 residues. Germline CDR1 and CDR2: SNHLY and FYNNEI. V lost 1 base and J lost 1, with 8 bases in between. In DNA, the CDR3 is TGTGCCAGCAGTGAAGAGGCAAGGTCCTACGAGCAGTACTTC. Its protein product is CASSEEARSYEQYF.

This clonotype turned up a few times. The chain combines TRBV10-3 with TRBJ2-7, with D perhaps given as TRBD1 or TRBD2 (5 bases each). V shed 8 bases and J shed 5 bases, with 16 bases lying between them. The germline V gene encodes CDR1 ENHRY and CDR2 SYGVKD. This CDR3 is 13 amino acids long. The CDR3 here is CAIGFPRGDEQYF. The CDR3 DNA reads TGTGCCATCGGATTTCCCCGAGGGGACGAGCAGTACTTC.

This clonotype was seen only a few times. The V call is TRBV20-1, the J call TRBJ2-1, with D tentatively TRBD1 (7 bases). This CDR3 has 15 amino acids. Trimming removed 5 bases at V and 6 bases at J, with 20 bases between. Germline assignment: CDR1 DFQATT and CDR2 SNEGSKA (reference sequence). The CDR3 coding sequence is TGCAGTGCTCTCAGAGGGGCAGGGGGGAGCAATGAGCAGTTCTTC. As protein: CSALRGAGGSNEQFF.

The chain employs TRBV21-1 and TRBJ2-7; TRBD2 is the table's D call and was not checked against the DNA. TRBV21-1 counts as a pseudogene. CDR3 length: 16 residues. The CDR3 here is CASSKDSASPPGEQYF. The CDR3, as DNA: TGTGCCAGCAGCAAAGATAGTGCTAGCCCCCCGGGTGAGCAGTACTTC.

This clonotype has more than one count but fewer than ten. The chain combines TRBV4-1 with TRBJ1-5; D gene unclear. Germline V gene sequence: CDR1 MGHRA, CDR2 YSYEKL. Deletions cut 0 bases from V and 3 bases from J, with 9 bases between. The CDR3 has 15 residues. This CDR3 reads CASSQDRQANQPQHF. CDR3 coding DNA: TGCGCCAGCAGCCAAGATCGCCAGGCCAATCAGCCCCAGCATTTT.

The table lists this clonotype with many counts. The chain is built from TRBV29-1 and TRBJ2-1; a possible D gene is TRBD2 (6 bases). The CDR3 contains 13 residues. The V end was cut by 7 bases, the J end by 2 bases, with 12 bases between. Germline CDR1 is SQVTM and CDR2 is ANQGSEA. The CDR3 is CSAVGGAYNEQFF. CDR3 nucleotide sequence: TGCAGCGCTGTGGGGGGTGCCTACAATGAGCAGTTCTTC.

The gene calls are TRBV7-9 and TRBJ2-7; 9 bases match TRBD1. CDR1 is SEHNR and CDR2 is FQNEAQ in the germline V gene (reference sequence). Losses at the gene ends were 4 bases for V and 3 bases for J; bases not matched to a gene: 16. The CDR3 totals 18 residues. CDR3 coding DNA: TGTGCCAGCAGCTCTTATACTCTTAACAGGGGGCGCGACTACGAGCAGTACTTC. Protein product: CASSSYTLNRGRDYEQYF.